Below, one T cell receptor (beta chain) is given with its context. Its target is not known. This specimen belongs to a study of shared clonotypes between healthy human individuals. Overall study: Used for every donor were three CD4 naive, three CD4 memory, two CD8 naive and one CD8 memory plate.

Deep was the level used in running the assay. Every subset had its genomic DNA shared out evenly among several immunoSEQ plates. Produced via immunoSEQ multiplex PCR; TCRdb's table is partial and in-frame only. The sample has around 2.5 million clones; 90% to 95% are singletons. Points from the study as a whole: In several donors, about 5% of naive CD4 clonotypes appeared in common.

CDR3 length equals 13 residues. CDR1 and CDR2 from the germline V gene are SNHLY and FYNNEI. Trimming stripped 5 bases from V and 1 base from J, with 5 bases between. This receptor was taken from a man younger than 30 in good health. Some clones in this sample may be carry-over from other donors' samples. The chain uses TRBV2 and TRBJ2-2; D gene unclear. Specimen: naive CD4+ T cells from PBMCs. Regarding subset: CD45RA+ positively selected. CDR3 sequence: CASSPVNTGELFF. In DNA form, the CDR3 reads TGTGCCAGCAGTCCTGTGAACACCGGGGAGCTGTTTTTT.